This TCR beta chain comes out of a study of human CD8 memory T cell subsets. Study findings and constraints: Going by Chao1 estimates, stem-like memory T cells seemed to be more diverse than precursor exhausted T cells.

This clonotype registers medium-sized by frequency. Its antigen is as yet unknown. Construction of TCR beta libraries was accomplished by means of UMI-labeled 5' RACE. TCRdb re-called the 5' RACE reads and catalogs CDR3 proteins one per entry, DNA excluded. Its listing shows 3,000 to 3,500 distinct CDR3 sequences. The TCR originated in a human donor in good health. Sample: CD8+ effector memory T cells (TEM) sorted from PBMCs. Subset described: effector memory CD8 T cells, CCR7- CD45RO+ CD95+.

The CDR3 sequence: CSANGLAGGAETQYF. This chain joins TRBV29-1 and TRBJ2-5; TCRdb returns TRBD2, unconfirmable since there is no DNA. Germline V lookup: CDR1 SQVTM, CDR2 ANQGSEA. This CDR3 is built from 15 residues. Using reference TRBV29-1 and TRBJ2-5 for the parts outside the CDR3, the full variable domain is SAVISQKPSRDICQRGTSLTIQCQVDSQVTMMFWYRQQPGQSLTLIATANQGSEATYESGFVIDKFPISRPNLTFSTLTVSNMSPEDSSIYLCSANGLAGGAETQYFGPGTRLLVL.